These T cell receptor beta chains were read from a single sample in a study of blood T cell repertoires in COVID-19. Assay used: immunoSEQ multiplex PCR; TCRdb lists only in-frame clones, some missing. The sample lists around 150,000 clones, about 81% occurring once. Sequencing was performed on peripheral blood. The receptors stem from a man aged 55 to 70 with active or convalescent COVID-19. CDR3s include the opening cysteine and the closing phenylalanine or tryptophan. Each record gives: CDR3 length, J gene, clone size, V gene, D gene, CDR3 DNA, CDR3 protein. The D gene is left open where the match is weak. Expanded clones are given a class, and other clones once, few, many or no size at all.

cdr3_length: 14; j_call: TRBJ2-7; clone_size: once; v_call: TRBV3-1/TRBV3-2; d_call: TRBD1; cdr3_nt: TGTGCCAGCAGCCACCGGGACAGGCTCTACGAGCAGTACTTC; cdr3_aa: CASSHRDRLYEQYF
cdr3_length: 12; j_call: TRBJ1-2; clone_size: -; v_call: TRBV5-1; d_call: -; cdr3_nt: TGCGCCAGCAGCCCAGACACTTACGGCTACACCTTC; cdr3_aa: CASSPDTYGYTF
cdr3_length: 15; j_call: TRBJ2-5; clone_size: -; v_call: TRBV6-5; d_call: -; cdr3_nt: TGTGCCAGCAGTTACGGTCAGGCAACCCAAGAGACCCAGTACTTC; cdr3_aa: CASSYGQATQETQYF
cdr3_length: 13; j_call: TRBJ1-5; clone_size: -; v_call: TRBV19; d_call: TRBD1; cdr3_nt: TGTGCCAGTAGCCCGACAGGGGGTCAGCCCCAGCATTTT; cdr3_aa: CASSPTGGQPQHF
cdr3_length: 14; j_call: TRBJ2-1; clone_size: -; v_call: TRBV6-5; d_call: TRBD1; cdr3_nt: TGTGCCAGCAGAGACCTTTTACAGGGGGAAGAGCAGTTCTTC; cdr3_aa: CASRDLLQGEEQFF
cdr3_length: 16; j_call: TRBJ2-7; clone_size: -; v_call: TRBV19; d_call: TRBD1; cdr3_nt: TGTGCCAGTAGTATAGGGGGGACAGTTGACTCCTACGAGCAGTACTTC; cdr3_aa: CASSIGGTVDSYEQYF
cdr3_length: 11; j_call: TRBJ1-2; clone_size: -; v_call: TRBV6-6; d_call: -; cdr3_nt: TGTGCCAGCAGAATGACAGATGGCTACACCTTC; cdr3_aa: CASRMTDGYTF
cdr3_length: 15; j_call: TRBJ2-3; clone_size: -; v_call: TRBV3-1/TRBV3-2; d_call: -; cdr3_nt: TGTGCCAGCAGCGAGGAGGGCCGGAGCACAGATACGCAGTATTTT; cdr3_aa: CASSEEGRSTDTQYF
cdr3_length: 14; j_call: TRBJ1-2; clone_size: -; v_call: TRBV3-1/TRBV3-2; d_call: TRBD1; cdr3_nt: TGTGCCAGCAGCCTAACAGGGGTCGGCTATGGCTACACCTTC; cdr3_aa: CASSLTGVGYGYTF
cdr3_length: 13; j_call: TRBJ2-7; clone_size: -; v_call: TRBV5-1; d_call: -; cdr3_nt: TGCGCCAGCAGCTTGGCAGGGAACTACGAGCAGTACTTC; cdr3_aa: CASSLAGNYEQYF
cdr3_length: 16; j_call: TRBJ2-5; clone_size: once; v_call: TRBV5-6; d_call: TRBD2; cdr3_nt: TGTGCCAGCAGCTATAATACAGTAGCGGGGAAAGAGACCCAGTACTTC; cdr3_aa: CASSYNTVAGKETQYF
cdr3_length: 14; j_call: TRBJ1-6; clone_size: -; v_call: TRBV28; d_call: -; cdr3_nt: TGTGCCAGCAGCTGGAGCTCCTATAATTCACCCCTCCACTTT; cdr3_aa: CASSWSSYNSPLHF
cdr3_length: 14; j_call: TRBJ2-7; clone_size: -; v_call: TRBV6-5; d_call: -; cdr3_nt: TGTGCCAGCAGGGAGATGTGGCGGGCCTACGAGCAGTACTTC; cdr3_aa: CASREMWRAYEQYF
cdr3_length: 13; j_call: TRBJ2-7; clone_size: -; v_call: TRBV6-5; d_call: -; cdr3_nt: TGTGCCAATCCCGAGCAGGCAACATACGAGCAGTACTTC; cdr3_aa: CANPEQATYEQYF
cdr3_length: 14; j_call: TRBJ1-1; clone_size: -; v_call: TRBV5-4; d_call: -; cdr3_nt: TGTGCCAGCAGCCCCGGGACTCTGAACACTGAAGCTTTCTTT; cdr3_aa: CASSPGTLNTEAFF
cdr3_length: 13; j_call: TRBJ2-1; clone_size: -; v_call: TRBV5-5; d_call: TRBD1; cdr3_nt: TGTGCCAGCAGCTACGCGACAGGGGGTGAGCAGTTCTTC; cdr3_aa: CASSYATGGEQFF
cdr3_length: 16; j_call: TRBJ2-2; clone_size: -; v_call: TRBV6-4; d_call: TRBD2; cdr3_nt: TGTGCCAGCAGTGAACATAGCGGGCCGAACACCGGGGAGCTGTTTTTT; cdr3_aa: CASSEHSGPNTGELFF